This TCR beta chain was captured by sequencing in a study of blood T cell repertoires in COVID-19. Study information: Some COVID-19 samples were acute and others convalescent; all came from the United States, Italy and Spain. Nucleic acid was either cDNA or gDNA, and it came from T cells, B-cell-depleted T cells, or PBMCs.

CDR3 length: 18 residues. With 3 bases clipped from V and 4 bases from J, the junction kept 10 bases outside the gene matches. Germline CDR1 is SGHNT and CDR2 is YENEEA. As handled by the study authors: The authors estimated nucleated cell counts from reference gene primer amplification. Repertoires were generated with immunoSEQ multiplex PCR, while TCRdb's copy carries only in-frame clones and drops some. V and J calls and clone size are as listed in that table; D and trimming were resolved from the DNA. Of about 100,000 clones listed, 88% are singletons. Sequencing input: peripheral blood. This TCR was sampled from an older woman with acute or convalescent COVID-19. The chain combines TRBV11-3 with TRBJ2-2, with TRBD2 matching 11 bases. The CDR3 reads CASSLGSGRARFTGELFF. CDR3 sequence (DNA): TGTGCCAGCAGCTTGGGTAGCGGGAGGGCCCGATTCACCGGGGAGCTGTTTTTT.